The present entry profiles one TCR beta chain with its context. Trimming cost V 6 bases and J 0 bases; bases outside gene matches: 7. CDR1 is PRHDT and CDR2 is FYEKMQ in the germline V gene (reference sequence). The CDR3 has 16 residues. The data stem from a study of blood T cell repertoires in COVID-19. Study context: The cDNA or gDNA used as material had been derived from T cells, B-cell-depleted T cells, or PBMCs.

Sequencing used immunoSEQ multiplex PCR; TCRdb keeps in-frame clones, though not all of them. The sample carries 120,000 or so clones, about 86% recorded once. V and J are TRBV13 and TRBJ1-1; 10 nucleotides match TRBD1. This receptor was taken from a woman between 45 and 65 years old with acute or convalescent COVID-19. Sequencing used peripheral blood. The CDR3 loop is CASRRRQGALNTEAFF. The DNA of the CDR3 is TGTGCCAGCAGACGCAGACAGGGGGCATTGAACACTGAAGCTTTCTTT.